These 14 T cell receptor beta chains came from one sample sequenced in a study of blood T cells in healthy people across ages. A second PCR, run for roughly 7 to 11 cycles, used a sample-barcoded 5' primer plus a J-beta primer mix. TCRdb used MiXCR to reprocess the 5' RACE reads, holding one entry per CDR3 protein. The repertoire holds approximately 670,000 distinct CDR3 sequences, with around 41% as singletons. Sequences were obtained from blood. These receptors all stem from an elderly man in good health.

This clonotype was counted between two and nine times. The chain combines TRBV27 with TRBJ2-3, with 12 nucleotides matching TRBD1. The V gene end was trimmed by 1 base and the J gene end by 10 bases; junction bases not matched to a gene: 12. This CDR3 is 17 amino acids long. Germline values: CDR1 MNHEY, CDR2 SMNVEV (reference sequence). CDR3 nucleotides: TGTGCCAGCAGTTTATTAACCGGGACAGGGGGCTATGGGGCGCAGTATTTT. As protein: CASSLLTGTGGYGAQYF.

This clonotype was detected only a few times. V and J are TRBV9 and TRBJ2-7; 8 positions match TRBD2. Germline loops: CDR1 SGDLS, CDR2 YYNGEE. The CDR3 consists of 17 residues. J was trimmed by 5 bases and V by 0 bases; bases with no gene match: 13. CDR3 protein: CASSVAGGGTLGNEQYF. In nucleotides, the CDR3 is TGTGCCAGCAGCGTAGCCGGCGGGGGGACATTGGGGAACGAGCAGTACTTC.

V is TRBV6-4 and J is TRBJ2-3; D gene ambiguous. Trimming removed 0 bases from V and 2 bases from J, with 9 bases in between. Looked up from germline, CDR1 is MRHNA and CDR2 is SNTAGT. This CDR3 is built from 15 residues. CDR3 loop: CASSDSLAPTDTQYF. The CDR3 nucleotides read TGTGCCAGCAGTGACTCGTTAGCCCCCACAGATACGCAGTATTTT.

This chain links TRBV6-2 or TRBV6-3 with TRBJ2-5; D remains ambiguous. V lost 1 base and J 9 bases, leaving 18 bases between the germline ends. The CDR3 has 15 amino acids. CDR1 is MNHEY, CDR2 SVGEGT, per germline. The CDR3 bases are TGTGCCAGCAGTTACTTGGACCGTCGTATGGAGTCCCAGTACTTC. Translating gives CASSYLDRRMESQYF.

The chain links TRBV6-5 to TRBJ2-7, with D possibly matching TRBD1 (6 bases). Trimming took 4 bases from V and 0 from J, leaving 19 bases between them. Germline CDR1 MNHEY, CDR2 SVGAGI. The CDR3 has 17 residues. CDR3 loop: CASSSRDRNLSSYEQYF. In nucleotides, the CDR3 is TGTGCCAGCAGTTCTAGAGACAGGAACCTCAGCTCCTACGAGCAGTACTTC.

This rearrangement joins TRBV13 to TRBJ2-3; D unresolved. The CDR3 has 15 residues. Germline V CDR1 and CDR2: PRHDT, FYEKMQ (reference sequence). V was pared by 5 bases and J by 4 bases, with 16 bases between. The CDR3 loop is CASSLTLYRADTQYF. In DNA form, the CDR3 reads TGTGCCAGCAGCCTCACACTATATCGCGCAGATACGCAGTATTTT.

The V and J genes are TRBV9 and TRBJ1-1; 10 bases line up with TRBD1. V trimming: 3 bases; J trimming: 4 bases; junction bases outside the gene matches: 6. Looked up from germline, CDR1 is SGDLS and CDR2 is YYNGEE. There are 15 residues in the CDR3. This CDR3 reads CASSARDRGITEAFF. The CDR3 region has the DNA TGTGCCAGCAGCGCACGGGACAGGGGAATCACTGAAGCTTTCTTT.

The chain employs TRBV10-3 and TRBJ1-3; D unresolved. Trimming shortened V by 4 bases and J by 6 bases, and 4 bases separated the two germline ends. CDR1 and CDR2 from the germline V gene are ENHRY and SYGVKD. The CDR3 is 11 residues long. As DNA, the CDR3 is TGTGCCATCAGTGGGGCAAACACCATATATTTT. It is translated as CAISGANTIYF.

About this clonotype: A much larger clone lies one base from this, so it may be a read error. V usage is TRBV14 and J usage is TRBJ2-3, with D perhaps assigned TRBD1 or TRBD2 (5 bases each). Germline values: CDR1 SGHDN, CDR2 FVKESK. The CDR3 spans 17 residues. This chain's CDR3 is CASSQDGASGYTGTQYF. The CDR3 region has the DNA TGTGCCAGCAGCCAAGATGGGGCGAGCGGCTACACAGGTACGCAGTATTTT.

The CDR3 spells CASSPWRGSYQPQHF. The CDR3 DNA follows: TGTGCCAGCAGCCCATGGAGGGGGTCATATCAGCCCCAGCATTTT. V gene TRBV7-9 combines with J gene TRBJ1-5; maybe TRBD1 (6 bases). The CDR3 sequence is 15 residues long. V was clipped by 5 bases and J by 5 bases, with 16 bases between them. Germline V lookup: CDR1 SEHNR, CDR2 FQNEAQ (reference sequence).

This clonotype was detected only a few times. The CDR3 reads CASRRGQGSSYNEQFF. The CDR3 DNA reads as TGTGCCAGCAGACGTGGACAGGGGAGCTCCTACAATGAGCAGTTCTTC. The chain is built from TRBV7-9 and TRBJ2-1, with 9 bases aligning to TRBD1. This CDR3 is 16 amino acids long. The V gene end was trimmed by 6 bases and the J gene end by 0 bases; junction bases not matched to a gene: 6. Germline V lookup: CDR1 SEHNR, CDR2 FQNEAQ (reference sequence).

V and J are TRBV30 and TRBJ2-3; tentatively, D is TRBD1 (5 bases). Germline CDR1 is GTSNPN and CDR2 is SVGIG (reference sequence). The CDR3 spans 13 residues. V shed 5 bases and J shed 4 bases, with 13 bases lying between them. The CDR3 protein is CAWQGRVSDTQYF. The CDR3 bases are TGTGCCTGGCAGGGCAGGGTTTCAGATACGCAGTATTTT.

This CDR3 is CASSSKSSYNEQFF. CDR3 sequence (DNA): TGTGCCAGCAGCTCGAAAAGCTCCTACAATGAGCAGTTCTTC. The chain employs TRBV9 and TRBJ2-1, with D hard to call. Germline V gene data show CDR1 as SGDLS and CDR2 as YYNGEE. The CDR3 spans 14 residues. The V gene lost 4 bases and the J gene lost 0 bases, with 8 bases spanning the gap.

For this clonotype: With a much larger clone just one base away, this may be a read error. The CDR3 loop reads CATNRDQGSYNEQFF. CDR3 nucleotides: TGTGCCACCAACAGAGATCAGGGATCCTACAATGAGCAGTTCTTC. V usage is TRBV15 and J usage is TRBJ2-1; D is perhaps TRBD1 (5 bases). The CDR3 extends over 15 amino acids. CDR1 is LNHNV, CDR2 YYDKDF, per germline (reference sequence).